These T cell receptor beta chains were read from a single sample in a study of cytomegalovirus exposure and HLA in healthy donors. Clones were sequenced by immunoSEQ multiplex PCR, and TCRdb holds only the in-frame ones, with some missing. The data contain under 150,000 clones, 67% of them seen just once; the ten biggest clones take up 7.5% to 9%. The sequencing sample was made of PBMCs. These receptors came from a man younger than 35 in good health and CMV-seropositive. The CDR3 runs from the conserved cysteine through the conserved F or W. The D gene is left open where the match is weak. Part of the rows lack a size; the others show once, few, many or a class for expanded clones.

j_call d_call clone_size v_call cdr3_nt cdr3_aa
TRBJ2-1 TRBD1 . TRBV28 TGTGCCAGCAGTTTAAGGGTGTCAGGGGGCTACAATGAGCAGTTCTTC CASSLRVSGGYNEQFF
TRBJ2-5 TRBD1 . TRBV6-4 TGTGCCAGCAGTGACGGCACAGGGGGCGGAGAGACCCAGTACTTC CASSDGTGGGETQYF
TRBJ2-2 TRBD2 few TRBV30 TGTGCCTGGATAAATTGGCGGGGGGTATACACCGGGGAGCTGTTTTTT CAWINWRGVYTGELFF
TRBJ1-6 . . TRBV2 TGTGCCAGCGTTCAGGGTCGTGGAAGAAATTCACCCCTCCACTTT CASVQGRGRNSPLHF
TRBJ1-1 TRBD1 . TRBV5-1 TGCGCCAGCCGTAGGGGGCAGAACACTGAAGCTTTCTTT CASRRGQNTEAFF
TRBJ1-5 . few TRBV6-1 TGTGCCAGCAGTCAAATCGGGGGTAGCAATCAGCCCCAGCATTTT CASSQIGGSNQPQHF
TRBJ2-3 TRBD2 . TRBV13 TGTGCCAGCAGCCCCGGGACTAGCGGGGGGGCAGATACGCAGTATTTT CASSPGTSGGADTQYF
TRBJ2-4 . . TRBV11-2 TGTGCCAGCAGCTTAGAAGGGGGTGCTCAGTACTTC CASSLEGGAQYF
TRBJ2-3 . . TRBV4-2 TGTGCCAGCAGCCAGGGGGGGACAGGTACGCAGTATTTT CASSQGGTGTQYF
TRBJ2-3 TRBD2 few TRBV28 TGTGCCAGCAGTTTGAGCGGGGGCCTGGCAGATACGCAGTATTTT CASSLSGGLADTQYF
TRBJ1-1 TRBD1 few TRBV15 TGTGCCACCAGCAGAGATTACGGCGGCAGGGGGCACACTGAAGCTTTCTTT CATSRDYGGRGHTEAFF
TRBJ2-3 TRBD1 . TRBV6-6 TGTGCCAGCAGTTACAGTGATCCGGGACAGGGAAAAGATTTT CASSYSDPGQGKDF
TRBJ2-1 . . TRBV6-1 TGTGCCAGCAGTGGGCGGACTACCTACTACAATGAGCAGTTCTTC CASSGRTTYYNEQFF
TRBJ2-3 . . TRBV7-2 TGTGCCAGCAGCTTCAACACAGATACGCAGTATTTT CASSFNTDTQYF
TRBJ2-7 . . TRBV5-1 TGCGCCAGCAGCTTGGCGCAGGGCCTCATCTACGAGCAGTACTTC CASSLAQGLIYEQYF
TRBJ1-3 . . TRBV10-3 TGTGCCATCAGTGAGTCTTATATTGGGGAGCCTAGGAGCGACACCATATATTTT CAISESYIGEPRSDTIYF
TRBJ1-2 . . TRBV27 TGTGCCAGCAGCGCAGGGGTATACTATGGCTACACCTTC CASSAGVYYGYTF
TRBJ1-4 TRBD1 . TRBV28 TGTGCCAGCAGGTGCCTTTCACAACTAACAGGGGGCGGCTGTGAAAAACTGTTTTTT CASRCLSQLTGGGCEKLFF
TRBJ1-1 . . TRBV7-9 TGTGCCAGCAGCTTAGACGATTTTTGGCACACCAACACTGAAGCTTTCTTT CASSLDDFWHTNTEAFF
TRBJ2-3 TRBD2 . TRBV5-4 TGTGCCAGCAGCGGGGCGGGGGGCCCTAGCACAGATACGCAGTATTTT CASSGAGGPSTDTQYF
TRBJ1-5 TRBD1 . TRBV28 TGTGCCAGCAGTTTCGAGGGACAGGGGCGCCCCTTTCAGCATTTT CASSFEGQGRPFQHF
TRBJ2-5 TRBD1 . TRBV6-5 TGTGCCAGCAGTTACGGTTGGGGACAGGGCGAGACCCAGTACTTC CASSYGWGQGETQYF
TRBJ2-5 TRBD1 . TRBV5-6 TGTGCCAGCAGCTTGGACAGGGGCGGAGGAGAGACCCAGTACTTC CASSLDRGGGETQYF
TRBJ1-1 TRBD1 . TRBV18 TGTGCCAGCTCAGGACAGGGAGGAAACACTGAAGCTTTCTTT CASSGQGGNTEAFF
TRBJ1-4 . . TRBV5-4 TGTGCCAGCAGCCCAGGCGGGGCCTACTCTGGGGAAAAACTGTTTTTT CASSPGGAYSGEKLFF
TRBJ2-5 TRBD1 once TRBV6-4 TGTGCCAGCAGTGAAACGACAGGGGGCAGCGAGACCCAGTACTTC CASSETTGGSETQYF
TRBJ1-3 . . TRBV9 TGTGCCAGCAGCGCCCAGACAGCGACCTCTGGAAACACCATATATTTT CASSAQTATSGNTIYF
TRBJ2-7 . . TRBV30 TGTGCCTGGAGTAAATTCGGAGGGGGCAACTCCTACGAGCAGTACTTC CAWSKFGGGNSYEQYF
TRBJ2-3 . . TRBV21-1 TGTGCCAGCAGCAAAGGGGGCAGGGGTATATGTAATACGCAGTATTTT CASSKGGRGICNTQYF
TRBJ2-4 . . TRBV7-7 TGTGCCAGCAGCCAGGACAGACGTAGCATTCAGTACTTC CASSQDRRSIQYF
TRBJ2-5 . . TRBV7-2 TGTGCCAGCAGCTTATATCCAGACTTGGAGACCCAGTACTTC CASSLYPDLETQYF